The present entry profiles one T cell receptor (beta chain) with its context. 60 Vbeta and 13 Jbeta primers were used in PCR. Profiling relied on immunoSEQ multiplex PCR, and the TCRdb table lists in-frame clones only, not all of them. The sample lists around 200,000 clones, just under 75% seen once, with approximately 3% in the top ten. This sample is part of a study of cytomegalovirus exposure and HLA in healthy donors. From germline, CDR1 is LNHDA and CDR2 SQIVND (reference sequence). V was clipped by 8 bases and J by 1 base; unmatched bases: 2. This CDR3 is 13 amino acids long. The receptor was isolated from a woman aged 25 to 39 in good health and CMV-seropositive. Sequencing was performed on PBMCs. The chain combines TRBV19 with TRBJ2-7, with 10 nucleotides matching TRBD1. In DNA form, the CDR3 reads TGTGCCAGTGGACAGGGGGGGTCCTACGAGCAGTACTTC. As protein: CASGQGGSYEQYF.